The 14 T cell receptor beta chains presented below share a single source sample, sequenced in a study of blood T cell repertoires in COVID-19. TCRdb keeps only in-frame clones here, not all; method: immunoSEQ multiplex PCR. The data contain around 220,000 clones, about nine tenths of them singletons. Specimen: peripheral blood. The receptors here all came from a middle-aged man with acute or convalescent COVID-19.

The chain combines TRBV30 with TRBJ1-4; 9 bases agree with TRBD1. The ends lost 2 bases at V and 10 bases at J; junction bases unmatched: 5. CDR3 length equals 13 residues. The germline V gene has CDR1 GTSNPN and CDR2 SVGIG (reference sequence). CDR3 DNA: TGTGCCTGGAGTCGACAGGGGGTTGGAAAACTGTTTTTT. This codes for CAWSRQGVGKLFF. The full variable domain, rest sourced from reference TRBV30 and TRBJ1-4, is SQTIHQWPATLVQPVGSPLSLECTVEGTSNPNLYWYRQAAGRGLQLLFYSVGIGQISSEVPQNLSASRPQDRQFILSSKKLLLSDSGFYLCAWSRQGVGKLFFGSGTQLSVL.

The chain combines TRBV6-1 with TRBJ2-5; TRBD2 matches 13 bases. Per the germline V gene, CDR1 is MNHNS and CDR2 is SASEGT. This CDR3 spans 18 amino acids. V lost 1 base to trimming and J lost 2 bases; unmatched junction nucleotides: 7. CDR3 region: CASSEGRTSGSSQETQYF. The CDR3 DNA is TGTGCCAGCAGTGAAGGTCGGACTAGCGGGAGCTCACAAGAGACCCAGTACTTC.

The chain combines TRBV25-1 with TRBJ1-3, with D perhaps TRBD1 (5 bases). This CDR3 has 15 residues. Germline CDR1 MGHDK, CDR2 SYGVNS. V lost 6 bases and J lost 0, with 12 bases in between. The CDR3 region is CASSYRRSSGNTIYF. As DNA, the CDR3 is TGTGCCAGCAGCTACAGGAGAAGCTCTGGAAACACCATATATTTT.

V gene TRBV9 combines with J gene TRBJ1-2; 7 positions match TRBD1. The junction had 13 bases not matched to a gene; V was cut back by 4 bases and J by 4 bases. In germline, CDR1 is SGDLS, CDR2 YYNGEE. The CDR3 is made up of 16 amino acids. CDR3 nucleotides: TGTGCCAGCAGCTTGGCCCCTGGGGACAGTCTCTATGGCTACACCTTC. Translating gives CASSLAPGDSLYGYTF. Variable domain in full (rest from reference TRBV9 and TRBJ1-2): DSGVTQTPKHLITATGQRVTLRCSPRSGDLSVYWYQQSLDQGLQFLIQYYNGEERAKGNILERFSAQQFPDLHSELNLSSLELGDSALYFCASSLAPGDSLYGYTFGSGTRLTVV.

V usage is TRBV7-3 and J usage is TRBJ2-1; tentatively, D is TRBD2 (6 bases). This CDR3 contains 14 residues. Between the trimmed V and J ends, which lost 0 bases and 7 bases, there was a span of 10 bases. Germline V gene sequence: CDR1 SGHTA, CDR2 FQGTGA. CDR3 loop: CASSLTAGNNEQFF. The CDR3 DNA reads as TGTGCCAGCAGCTTAACTGCGGGAAATAATGAGCAGTTCTTC.

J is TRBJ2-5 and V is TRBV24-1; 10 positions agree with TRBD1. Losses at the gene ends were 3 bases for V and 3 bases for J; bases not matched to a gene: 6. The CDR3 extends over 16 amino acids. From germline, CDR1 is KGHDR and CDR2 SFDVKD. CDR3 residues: CATSDATGTGEETQYF. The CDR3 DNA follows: TGTGCCACCAGTGATGCAACCGGGACAGGGGAAGAGACCCAGTACTTC.

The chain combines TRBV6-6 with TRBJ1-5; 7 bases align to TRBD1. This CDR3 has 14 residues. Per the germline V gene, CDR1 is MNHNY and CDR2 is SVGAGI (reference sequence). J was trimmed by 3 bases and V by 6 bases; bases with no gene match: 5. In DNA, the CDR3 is TGTGCCAGCAGACCCGACAGGGCCAATCAGCCCCAGCATTTT. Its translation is CASRPDRANQPQHF.

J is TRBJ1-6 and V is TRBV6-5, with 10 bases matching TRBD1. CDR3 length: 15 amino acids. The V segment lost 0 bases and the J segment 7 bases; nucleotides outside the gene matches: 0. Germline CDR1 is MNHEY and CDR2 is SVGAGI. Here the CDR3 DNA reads TGTGCCAGCAGTTACTCGGGACAGGGGAATTCACCCCTCCACTTT. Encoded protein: CASSYSGQGNSPLHF.

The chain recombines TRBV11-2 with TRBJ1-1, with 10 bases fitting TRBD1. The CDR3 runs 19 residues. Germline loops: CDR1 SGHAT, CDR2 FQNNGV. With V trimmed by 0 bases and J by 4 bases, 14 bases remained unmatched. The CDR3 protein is CASSLDYPRQGARSTEAFF. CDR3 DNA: TGTGCCAGCAGCTTAGATTACCCCCGACAGGGGGCGCGATCCACTGAAGCTTTCTTT.

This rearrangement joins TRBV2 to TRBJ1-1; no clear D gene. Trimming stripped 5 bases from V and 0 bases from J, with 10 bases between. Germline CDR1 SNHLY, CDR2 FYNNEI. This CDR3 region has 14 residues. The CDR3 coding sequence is TGTGCCAGCAGTAATCTACGGGTGAACACTGAAGCTTTCTTT. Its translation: CASSNLRVNTEAFF.

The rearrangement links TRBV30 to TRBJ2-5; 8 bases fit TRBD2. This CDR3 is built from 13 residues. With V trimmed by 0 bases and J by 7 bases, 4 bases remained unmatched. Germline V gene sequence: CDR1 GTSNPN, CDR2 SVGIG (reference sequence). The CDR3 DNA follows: TGTGCCTGGAGTGTGTCCAGCGGGGGGACCCAGTACTTC. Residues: CAWSVSSGGTQYF.

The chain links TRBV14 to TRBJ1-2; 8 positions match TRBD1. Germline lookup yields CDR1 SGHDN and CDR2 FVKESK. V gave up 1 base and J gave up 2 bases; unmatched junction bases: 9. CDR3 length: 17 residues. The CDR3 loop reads CASSQVPTGGGNYGYTF. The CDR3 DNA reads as TGTGCCAGCAGCCAAGTCCCCACAGGGGGGGGGAACTATGGCTACACCTTC.

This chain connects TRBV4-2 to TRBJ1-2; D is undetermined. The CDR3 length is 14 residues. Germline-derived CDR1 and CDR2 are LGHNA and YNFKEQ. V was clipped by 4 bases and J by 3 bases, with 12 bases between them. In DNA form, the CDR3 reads TGTGCCAGCAGCCGCTCTGGGAGGGACTATGGCTACACCTTC. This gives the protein CASSRSGRDYGYTF.

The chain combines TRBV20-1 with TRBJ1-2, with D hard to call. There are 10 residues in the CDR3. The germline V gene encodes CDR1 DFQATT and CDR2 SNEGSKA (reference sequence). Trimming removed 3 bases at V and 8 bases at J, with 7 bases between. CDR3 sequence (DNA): TGCAGTGCTAGTCAATTCGGCTACACCTTC. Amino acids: CSASQFGYTF.